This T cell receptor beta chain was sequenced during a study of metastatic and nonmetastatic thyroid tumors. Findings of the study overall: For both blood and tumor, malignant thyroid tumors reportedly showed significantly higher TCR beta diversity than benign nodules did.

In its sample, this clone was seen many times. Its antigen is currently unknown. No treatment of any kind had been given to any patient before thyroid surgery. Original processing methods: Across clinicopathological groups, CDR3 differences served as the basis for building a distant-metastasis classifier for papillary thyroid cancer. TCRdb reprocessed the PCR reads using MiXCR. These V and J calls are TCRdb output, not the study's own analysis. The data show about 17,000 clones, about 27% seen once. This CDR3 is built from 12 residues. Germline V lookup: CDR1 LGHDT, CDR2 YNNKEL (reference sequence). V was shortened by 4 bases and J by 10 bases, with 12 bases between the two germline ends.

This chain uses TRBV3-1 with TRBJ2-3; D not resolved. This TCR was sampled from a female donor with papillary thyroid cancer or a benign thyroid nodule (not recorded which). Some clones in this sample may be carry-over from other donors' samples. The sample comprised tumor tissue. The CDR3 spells CASSLAPAAQYF. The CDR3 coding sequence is TGTGCCAGCAGCCTCGCACCGGCGGCGCAGTATTTT.